A single sample is the source of the 6 T cell receptor beta chains below, sequenced in a study of T cells in Graves' hyperthyroidism and ophthalmopathy. TCR beta CDR3 sequences were amplified from RNA transcripts. Researchers ran a first-round RT-PCR on the TCR CDR3 using the HTBI primer set. TCRdb re-called the multiplex PCR reads through MiXCR, storing one row per CDR3 protein. The table includes just over 550,000 distinct CDR3 sequences, more than 45% detected once. The sequencing sample was made of peripheral blood or thyroid tissue (not recorded which). Receptors were obtained from a woman between 18 and 29 years old with Graves' hyperthyroidism.

This rearrangement joins TRBV7-9 to TRBJ1-5, with D perhaps TRBD1 (5 bases). V was clipped by 8 bases and J by 5 bases, with 16 bases between them. The CDR3 loop spans 14 amino acids. The germline V gene has CDR1 SEHNR and CDR2 FQNEAQ (reference sequence). Here the CDR3 DNA reads TGTGCCAGCCGACGGGGACCGCGCGATCAGCCCCAGCATTTT. Translating it yields CASRRGPRDQPQHF.

About this clonotype: Compared with germline, one end of the junction differs, possibly owing to a read error. The chain is built from TRBV6-5 and TRBJ2-7, with 8 bases identical to TRBD1. The CDR3 is made up of 15 amino acids. Germline values: CDR1 MNHEY, CDR2 SVGAGI. CDR3 in amino acids: CASSYGGQGAGERYF. The CDR3 nucleotides read TGTGCCAGCAGTTACGGCGGGCAGGGGGCGGGTGAGCGGTACTTC.

This clonotype was detected many times. The gene calls are TRBV25-1 and TRBJ2-7; no firm D call. The germline V gene has CDR1 MGHDK and CDR2 SYGVNS. The CDR3 totals 15 residues. Trimming cost V 3 bases and J 9 bases, with 21 bases left between them. The CDR3 sequence: CASSDGLDSYPGQYF. For the CDR3, the DNA is TGTGCCAGCAGTGACGGGTTAGACTCATACCCGGGGCAGTACTTC.

The chain carries TRBV10-1 and TRBJ1-1; possible D gene TRBD1, 5 bases. Per the germline V gene, CDR1 is WNHNN and CDR2 is SYGVQD (reference sequence). The CDR3 contains 16 residues. Trimming pared 0 bases from V and 2 bases from J, leaving 13 bases between. The CDR3: CASSESAGPPNTEAFF. The CDR3 nucleotides read TGCGCCAGCAGTGAGTCGGCAGGGCCCCCAAACACTGAAGCTTTCTTT.

In regard to this clonotype: The junction departs from the called germline gene at one end, perhaps through a read error. The genes are TRBV24-1 and TRBJ1-2; tentative D call: TRBD1 (6 bases). The CDR3 totals 14 residues. The V gene's germline CDR1 is KGHDR and CDR2 SFDVKD. The CDR3 bases are TGCGCCAGCAGTGACCCACAGGGAGACTATGGCTACACCTTC. This sequence encodes CASSDPQGDYGYTF.

The rearrangement links TRBV25-1 to TRBJ2-7; unclear D gene. This CDR3 contains 14 residues. Trimming left V 7 bases short and J 6 bases short, with 19 bases between. The germline V gene has CDR1 MGHDK and CDR2 SYGVNS. CDR3 loop: CASTDPRLGREQYF. The CDR3 DNA reads as TGTGCCAGCACCGACCCCCGGTTAGGCCGCGAGCAGTACTTC.